The present entry profiles one TCR beta chain with its context. Antigen unknown. The data are from a study of CD8+ T cells in alopecia areata. Study overall: Patients took tofacitinib for 6 to 18 months, followed by 6 drug-free months.

Cell sorting on a FACSAria was used to separate CD4+ and CD8+ T cells from the PBMCs. Germline values: CDR1 SGHTA, CDR2 FQGNSA. The CDR3 is made up of 16 amino acids. Trimming stripped 5 bases from V and 10 bases from J, with 24 bases between. It was cDNA, reverse transcribed from extracted RNA, that served as the sequencing template. The table came from immunoSEQ multiplex PCR; TCRdb's copy has only in-frame clones and leaves some out. The sample consists of 130,000 to 150,000 clones, around 86% of them appearing once. Study-wide results and limits: Sequencing of scalp samples also captures resident alphabeta T cells of normal skin. Clonality exceeded that of normal scalp in lesional scalp, most notably in alopecia totalis/universalis.

The TCR was taken from a human donor with alopecia areata. The rearrangement links TRBV7-2 to TRBJ2-1; weak D call: TRBD1 (5 bases). The sample in question was CD8+ T cells sorted from blood, obtained at week 0. The CDR3 sequence is CASSPYLRGVAQEQFF. DNA for the CDR3: TGTGCCAGCAGCCCTTACCTTAGGGGTGTCGCTCAGGAGCAGTTCTTC.